This T cell receptor (beta chain) was documented in a study of CD8+ T cells in alopecia areata. Described treatment: oral pan-JAK inhibitor, 5-10 mg twice daily. There are 15 residues in the CDR3. The germline V gene has CDR1 SEHNR and CDR2 FQNEAQ (reference sequence). J gave up 10 bases and V 3 bases, and 9 bases lay outside the gene matches. In each case, RNA was isolated and then reverse transcribed into cDNA as the sequencing template. The table came from immunoSEQ multiplex PCR; TCRdb's copy has only in-frame clones and leaves some out. The sample has approximately 150,000 clones; around three fifths are singletons.

This receptor was obtained from a human donor with alopecia areata. The source was CD4+ T cells sorted from blood, collected at week 24, from a patient treated with tofacitinib. The chain recombines TRBV7-9 with TRBJ1-5; 10 positions match TRBD1. The CDR3 DNA follows: TGTGCCAGCAGCTTCGCCGGGACAGGGGTTGGTCCCCAGCATTTT. Translation: CASSFAGTGVGPQHF. The whole variable domain, remainder taken from reference TRBV7-9 and TRBJ1-5, is DTGVSQNPRHKITKRGQNVTFRCDPISEHNRLYWYRQTLGQGPEFLTYFQNEAQLEKSRLLSDRFSAERPKGSFSTLEIQRTEQGDSAMYLCASSFAGTGVGPQHFGDGTRLSIL.